This T cell receptor beta chain comes out of a study of blood T cell repertoires in COVID-19. Background on the study: Spain, Italy and the United States supplied samples that represented acute and convalescent COVID-19.

As to this clone: Other DNA variants within this sample encode the same CDR3.

The CDR3 consists of 15 residues. J lost 4 bases, V lost 0 bases, and 4 bases had no gene match. From germline, CDR1 is SGHRS and CDR2 YFSETQ. Measured with immunoSEQ multiplex PCR; TCRdb has only the in-frame clones, and not every one. The sample has 200,000 to 250,000 clones, roughly 82% seen once. This clonotype was sampled from a woman of 80 years or more with active or convalescent COVID-19. The sequencing sample was made of peripheral blood. The chain recombines TRBV5-1 with TRBJ1-2; 9 positions match TRBD1. The chain's CDR3 is CASSLAGGQGYGYTF. The CDR3 DNA follows: TGCGCCAGCAGCTTGGCGGGGGGACAGGGCTATGGCTACACCTTC.